This paragraph reports one T cell receptor beta chain. Its cognate antigen is unknown. This record belongs to a study of cytomegalovirus exposure and HLA in healthy donors. General study points: Researchers counted 164 TCR beta chains as cytomegalovirus-associated. In a later analysis, V- and J-gene trimming of beta chains associated with a DCLRE1C missense variant, replicated independently. TCR beta V segments were, for the most part, productive about 87% or about 30% of the time in an earlier analysis.

The CDR3 consists of 15 residues. Losses at the gene ends were 2 bases for V and 2 bases for J; bases not matched to a gene: 6. Germline V gene lookup returns CDR1 MNHEY and CDR2 SVGAGI. Amplification used 60 Vbeta primers and 13 Jbeta primers. The method was immunoSEQ multiplex PCR; TCRdb's version includes in-frame clones alone and lacks a portion of them. The sample has about 90,000 clones, 60% to 80% seen once. The TCR comes from a woman aged 55-70 years in good health and CMV-seropositive. Source material: PBMCs. V and J are TRBV6-5 and TRBJ2-7; 7 bases fit TRBD1. CDR3 protein: CASSYRAGGTYEQYF. As DNA, the CDR3 is TGTGCCAGCAGTTACCGCGCAGGGGGTACCTACGAGCAGTACTTC.